The 19 T cell receptor beta chains in this list originate from one sample, sequenced in a study of cytomegalovirus exposure and HLA in healthy donors. Primers included in the PCR were 60 Vbeta and 13 Jbeta primers. Measured with immunoSEQ multiplex PCR; TCRdb has only the in-frame clones, and not every one. The table has fewer than 150,000 clones, 75% to 90% seen once. Source material: PBMCs. These receptors were taken from a female donor in good health and CMV-seronegative.

This clone was detected only once. The V call is TRBV9, the J call TRBJ2-3; 14 nucleotides agree with TRBD2. The CDR3 extends over 18 amino acids. V shed 0 bases, J shed 0 bases, and the junction held 3 bases outside the gene matches. CDR1 SGDLS and CDR2 YYNGEE come from the germline V gene. The CDR3 reads CASSVEGLAGGSTDTQYF. The CDR3 region has the DNA TGTGCCAGCAGCGTAGAAGGACTAGCGGGAGGAAGCACAGATACGCAGTATTTT. The entire variable domain, with the rest obtained from reference TRBV9 and TRBJ2-3, is as follows: DSGVTQTPKHLITATGQRVTLRCSPRSGDLSVYWYQQSLDQGLQFLIQYYNGEERAKGNILERFSAQQFPDLHSELNLSSLELGDSALYFCASSVEGLAGGSTDTQYFGPGTRLTVL.

This chain uses TRBV18 with TRBJ2-3, with TRBD2 matching 11 bases. CDR1 is KGHSH and CDR2 is LQKENI in the germline V gene. V dropped 3 bases and J dropped 4; count of bases not matched to a gene: 3. CDR3 size: 15 residues. CDR3 DNA sequence: TGTGCCAGCTCACCGACTAGCGGGACCGCAGATACGCAGTATTTT. Translating gives CASSPTSGTADTQYF.

The chain employs TRBV28 and TRBJ1-1, with D possibly TRBD1 on 6 matching bases. Germline V gene data show CDR1 as MDHEN and CDR2 as SYDVKM. The V end lost 6 bases, the J end lost 0 bases, and 11 bases lay between the germline ends. The CDR3 is 14 residues long. This CDR3 is CASSRDKLNTEAFF. The CDR3 nucleotides read TGTGCCAGCAGCCGGGACAAATTGAACACTGAAGCTTTCTTT.

The chain carries TRBV6-4 and TRBJ2-1; 10 bases align to TRBD2. The CDR3 contains 15 residues. Germline CDR1 reads MRHNA; CDR2 reads SNTAGT. The V gene end was trimmed by 6 bases and the J gene end by 7 bases; junction bases not matched to a gene: 9. CDR3 bases: TGTGCCAGCAGCCTCACTAGCGGGAATGGTAATGAGCAGTTCTTC. This translates into CASSLTSGNGNEQFF.

The J gene is TRBJ2-7, the V gene TRBV6-5, with 7 positions matching TRBD1. J gave up 5 bases and V 0 bases, and 7 bases lay outside the gene matches. The CDR3 has 15 amino acids. Germline CDR1 reads MNHEY; CDR2 reads SVGAGI. CDR3: CASSYSVAGGNEQYF. The CDR3 bases are TGTGCCAGCAGTTACTCGGTGGCAGGGGGTAACGAGCAGTACTTC.

The chain uses TRBV5-1 and TRBJ1-5; 9 nucleotides align to TRBD1. The CDR3 extends over 15 amino acids. The V segment lost 3 bases and the J segment 5 bases; nucleotides outside the gene matches: 6. CDR1 and CDR2 (germline): SGHRS, YFSETQ. The CDR3 DNA reads TGCGCCAGCAGCTATGGACAGGGGAAGGATCAGCCCCAGCATTTT. Translating gives CASSYGQGKDQPQHF.

The CDR3 region has the DNA TGTGCCTGGAGTGAGTGGACTAGCGACGCGAACACCGGGGAGCTGTTTTTT. The encoded protein is CAWSEWTSDANTGELFF. The V gene is TRBV30, the J gene TRBJ2-2; 9 bases are shared with TRBD2. Germline CDR1 GTSNPN, CDR2 SVGIG (reference sequence). This CDR3 region has 17 residues. Trimming at V came to 1 base and at J to 0 bases, leaving 6 bases not matched to a gene.

The chain joins TRBV6-1 to TRBJ2-5, with TRBD2 matching 7 bases. V lost 5 bases to trimming and J lost 6 bases; unmatched junction nucleotides: 9. The CDR3 runs to 14 residues. Germline CDR1 reads MNHNS; CDR2 reads SASEGT. In DNA form, the CDR3 reads TGTGCCAGCAGTCAAGTAGGACTAGAAAAGACCCAGTACTTC. It specifies CASSQVGLEKTQYF.

J is TRBJ1-5 and V is TRBV7-9, with a possible D match to TRBD1 (5 bases). Germline CDR1 is SEHNR and CDR2 is FQNEAQ (reference sequence). Trimming removed 4 bases at V and 7 bases at J, with 17 bases between. This CDR3 region has 15 residues. In DNA, the CDR3 is TGTGCCAGCAGCTCATTCAGGGAATCTGGGCAGCCCCAGCATTTT. Translating it yields CASSSFRESGQPQHF. Looking up the rest from reference TRBV7-9 and TRBJ1-5 gives the full variable domain: DTGVSQNPRHKITKRGQNVTFRCDPISEHNRLYWYRQTLGQGPEFLTYFQNEAQLEKSRLLSDRFSAERPKGSFSTLEIQRTEQGDSAMYLCASSSFRESGQPQHFGDGTRLSIL.

This clone was seen a single time. The chain links TRBV18 to TRBJ2-6, with 8 positions matching TRBD1. CDR1 is KGHSH and CDR2 is LQKENI in the germline V gene. This CDR3 has 17 residues. The junction had 5 bases not matched to a gene; V was cut back by 0 bases and J by 4 bases. CDR3 protein: CASSPPRTGLGANVLTF. The CDR3 bases are TGTGCCAGCTCACCACCCCGGACAGGGCTCGGGGCCAACGTCCTGACTTTC.

The rearrangement joins TRBV7-9 to TRBJ1-5; weak D call: TRBD1 (5 bases). The germline CDR1 and CDR2 sequences are SEHNR and FQNEAQ (reference sequence). The CDR3 contains 14 residues. With 0 bases removed from V and 2 bases from J, the gap between germline ends came to 5 bases. CDR3 in amino acids: CASSLAGGNQPQHF. CDR3 nucleotides: TGTGCCAGCAGCTTAGCAGGGGGCAATCAGCCCCAGCATTTT.

CDR3 bases: TGCGCCAGCAGCTTCCTAGCGGGAGAGATCACCGGGGAGCTGTTTTTT. Amino acids: CASSFLAGEITGELFF. The chain joins TRBV5-1 to TRBJ2-2; 10 bases are shared with TRBD2. The CDR3 covers 16 residues. Trimming cost V 2 bases and J 4 bases; bases outside gene matches: 5. Per the germline V gene, CDR1 is SGHRS and CDR2 is YFSETQ. The whole variable domain, remainder taken from reference TRBV5-1 and TRBJ2-2, is KAGVTQTPRYLIKTRGQQVTLSCSPISGHRSVSWYQQTPGQGLQFLFEYFSETQRNKGNFPGRFSGRQFSNSRSEMNVSTLELGDSALYLCASSFLAGEITGELFFGEGSRLTVL.

The CDR3 loop reads CASSLDRDEKLFF. CDR3 coding DNA: TGTGCCAGCAGCTTAGACAGGGATGAAAAACTGTTTTTT. The rearrangement uses TRBV7-9 and TRBJ1-4; a weak D match, TRBD1 (6 bases). CDR3 size: 13 residues. Germline CDR1 SEHNR, CDR2 FQNEAQ (reference sequence). V lost 1 base and J lost 6, with 6 bases in between.

The chain couples TRBV30 to TRBJ2-1, with 8 bases aligning to TRBD2. Per germline, CDR1 GTSNPN and CDR2 SVGIG (reference sequence). The CDR3 totals 12 residues. The ends lost 4 bases at V and 6 bases at J; junction bases unmatched: 2. Written as DNA, the CDR3 is TGTGCCTGGAACGGACTAGCCAATGAGCAGTTCTTC. As protein: CAWNGLANEQFF.

V gene TRBV28 combines with J gene TRBJ2-5; perhaps TRBD1 as D (6 bases). This CDR3 has 19 residues. With 1 base removed from V and 2 bases from J, the gap between germline ends came to 23 bases. In germline, CDR1 is MDHEN, CDR2 SYDVKM. The CDR3 DNA follows: TGTGCCAGCAGTTTATTGCAAGGGTGGGACACCCTCCGTCAAGAGACCCAGTACTTC. This gives the protein CASSLLQGWDTLRQETQYF.

This chain links TRBV5-5 with TRBJ1-3, with 8 bases identical to TRBD1. Germline V gene lookup returns CDR1 SGHKS and CDR2 YYEKEE (reference sequence). V lost 4 bases to trimming and J lost 0 bases; unmatched junction nucleotides: 6. This CDR3 contains 16 residues. The CDR3: CASSITGGSSGNTIYF. The CDR3 nucleotides read TGTGCCAGCAGCATTACAGGGGGTTCCTCTGGAAACACCATATATTTT.

The chain links TRBV28 to TRBJ2-5; D might be TRBD1 (5 bases). V lost 6 bases, J lost 1 base, and 9 bases lay in between. CDR3 length: 13 amino acids. Germline lookup yields CDR1 MDHEN and CDR2 SYDVKM. The CDR3 loop is CASSSDSQETQYF. In nucleotides, the CDR3 is TGTGCCAGCAGCTCAGACAGCCAAGAGACCCAGTACTTC. Drawing the rest from reference TRBV28 and TRBJ2-5, the complete variable domain is DVKVTQSSRYLVKRTGEKVFLECVQDMDHENMFWYRQDPGLGLRLIYFSYDVKMKEKGDIPEGYSVSREKKERFSLILESASTNQTSMYLCASSSDSQETQYFGPGTRLLVL.

The V and J genes are TRBV27 and TRBJ2-7; 11 bases fit TRBD2. The CDR3 loop spans 15 amino acids. The germline gives CDR1 MNHEY, CDR2 SMNVEV (reference sequence). V shed 2 bases, J shed 3 bases, and the junction held 3 bases outside the gene matches. CDR3 protein: CASSLGTSGIYEQYF. The CDR3, as DNA: TGTGCCAGCAGTTTAGGGACTAGCGGAATCTACGAGCAGTACTTC.

The V call is TRBV5-1, the J call TRBJ2-5, with 12 bases aligning to TRBD2. Per germline, CDR1 SGHRS and CDR2 YFSETQ. V trimming: 4 bases; J trimming: 5 bases; junction bases outside the gene matches: 3. The CDR3 contains 14 residues. The CDR3 bases are TGCGCCAGCAGCAAAGGGACTAGCGGGGAGACCCAGTACTTC. Residues: CASSKGTSGETQYF.